These T cell receptor beta chains were read from a single sample in a study of blood T cell repertoires in COVID-19. Here immunoSEQ multiplex PCR was the method, and the copy in TCRdb shows in-frame clones only, minus some. The table has about 200,000 clones, 84% seen once; the top ten hold 9.7%. Sequencing was carried out using peripheral blood. These receptors all come from a man over 45 with active or convalescent COVID-19. CDR3s include the opening cysteine and the closing phenylalanine or tryptophan. The D gene is left open where the match is weak. Clone size is stated in some rows and not others, as once, few, many or a class when expanded.

cdr3_aa: CASGPGLRNEQFF
cdr3_nt: TGTGCCAGCGGGCCCGGACTGCGAAATGAGCAGTTCTTC
v_call: TRBV6-5
clone_size: once
j_call: TRBJ2-1
cdr3_length: 13
d_call: .

cdr3_aa: CASSPQGVGNYGYTF
cdr3_nt: TGTGCCAGCTCCCCACAAGGGGTGGGCAACTATGGCTACACCTTC
v_call: TRBV18
clone_size: .
j_call: TRBJ1-2
cdr3_length: 15
d_call: .

cdr3_aa: CASSEDATNEKLFF
cdr3_nt: TGTGCCAGCAGCGAGGATGCAACTAATGAAAAACTGTTTTTT
v_call: TRBV2
clone_size: .
j_call: TRBJ1-4
cdr3_length: 14
d_call: .

cdr3_aa: CASSLQNTDTEAFF
cdr3_nt: TGTGCCAGCAGCTTGCAAAATACGGACACTGAAGCTTTCTTT
v_call: TRBV5-4
clone_size: .
j_call: TRBJ1-1
cdr3_length: 14
d_call: .

cdr3_aa: CASSLGGLAAYNEQFF
cdr3_nt: TGTGCTAGCAGCCTAGGGGGGCTAGCGGCCTACAATGAGCAGTTCTTC
v_call: TRBV7-7
clone_size: .
j_call: TRBJ2-1
cdr3_length: 16
d_call: .

cdr3_aa: CASSGGGRAEAFF
cdr3_nt: TGTGCCAGCAGTGGCGGGGGGAGGGCTGAAGCTTTCTTT
v_call: TRBV28
clone_size: .
j_call: TRBJ1-1
cdr3_length: 13
d_call: .

cdr3_aa: CASRLRDSPSPLHF
cdr3_nt: TGTGCAAGTCGCCTCCGGGACAGCCCTTCACCCCTCCACTTT
v_call: TRBV12-2
clone_size: .
j_call: TRBJ1-6
cdr3_length: 14
d_call: .

cdr3_aa: CASSYRTGGAGYEQYF
cdr3_nt: TGTGCCAGCAGCTACCGAACAGGGGGCGCTGGCTACGAGCAGTACTTC
v_call: TRBV11-2
clone_size: few
j_call: TRBJ2-7
cdr3_length: 16
d_call: TRBD1

cdr3_aa: CASSLSLAGGLNIQYF
cdr3_nt: TGTGCCAGCAGCTTAAGTCTAGCGGGGGGACTAAACATTCAGTACTTC
v_call: TRBV7-3
clone_size: .
j_call: TRBJ2-4
cdr3_length: 16
d_call: TRBD2

cdr3_aa: CASSPGLANTDTQYF
cdr3_nt: TGTGCCAGCTCACCGGGACTAGCGAACACAGATACGCAGTATTTT
v_call: TRBV18
clone_size: .
j_call: TRBJ2-3
cdr3_length: 15
d_call: TRBD2

cdr3_aa: CASSLGGAGTPNEQFF
cdr3_nt: TGCGCCAGCAGCTTGGGGGGAGCGGGAACGCCCAATGAGCAGTTCTTC
v_call: TRBV5-1
clone_size: .
j_call: TRBJ2-1
cdr3_length: 16
d_call: TRBD2

cdr3_aa: CASSEQPGGAGAFF
cdr3_nt: TGTGCCAGCAGTGAACAGCCCGGCGGGGCGGGAGCTTTCTTT
v_call: TRBV2
clone_size: .
j_call: TRBJ1-1
cdr3_length: 14
d_call: .

cdr3_aa: CASSDFGGRYTF
cdr3_nt: TGTGCCAGCAGTGACTTCGGAGGGAGGTACACCTTC
v_call: TRBV2
clone_size: few
j_call: TRBJ1-2
cdr3_length: 12
d_call: .

cdr3_aa: CASSLGAVLGSGNTIYF
cdr3_nt: TGTGCCAGCAGCCTTGGGGCGGTTCTGGGCTCTGGAAACACCATATATTTT
v_call: TRBV5-8
clone_size: .
j_call: TRBJ1-3
cdr3_length: 17
d_call: .

cdr3_aa: CASSPGEGYYNEQFF
cdr3_nt: TGTGCCAGCAGCCCGGGCGAGGGCTACTACAATGAGCAGTTCTTC
v_call: TRBV11-2
clone_size: .
j_call: TRBJ2-1
cdr3_length: 15
d_call: .

cdr3_aa: CATRIPREQPKHSNQPQHF
cdr3_nt: TGTGCCACCAGGATCCCCCGGGAACAACCTAAGCATAGCAATCAGCCCCAGCATTTT
v_call: TRBV24-1
clone_size: .
j_call: TRBJ1-5
cdr3_length: 19
d_call: .

cdr3_aa: CASRTGTSGGGEQFF
cdr3_nt: TGTGCCAGCAGAACGGGGACTAGCGGGGGGGGTGAGCAGTTCTTC
v_call: TRBV6-5
clone_size: .
j_call: TRBJ2-1
cdr3_length: 15
d_call: TRBD2

cdr3_aa: CASSWRGGYEQYF
cdr3_nt: TGTGCCAGCAGCTGGCGGGGGGGCTACGAGCAGTACTTC
v_call: TRBV7-7
clone_size: .
j_call: TRBJ2-7
cdr3_length: 13
d_call: TRBD2

cdr3_aa: CASSFLSGRGTDTQYF
cdr3_nt: TGTGCCAGCAGCTTTTTGAGCGGGAGGGGCACAGATACGCAGTATTTT
v_call: TRBV5-4
clone_size: once
j_call: TRBJ2-3
cdr3_length: 16
d_call: TRBD2

cdr3_aa: CASSLTPDRVADTQYF
cdr3_nt: TGCGCCAGCAGCCTCACCCCGGACAGGGTGGCAGATACGCAGTATTTT
v_call: TRBV5-1
clone_size: .
j_call: TRBJ2-3
cdr3_length: 16
d_call: TRBD1

cdr3_aa: CASSLGGPNEQFF
cdr3_nt: TGTGCCAGCAGTTTAGGAGGTCCCAATGAGCAGTTCTTC
v_call: TRBV12-3/TRBV12-4
clone_size: .
j_call: TRBJ2-1
cdr3_length: 13
d_call: .

cdr3_aa: CASSLGTSGDTQYF
cdr3_nt: TGTGCCAGCAGCCTCGGGACTAGCGGAGATACGCAGTATTTT
v_call: TRBV7-9
clone_size: .
j_call: TRBJ2-3
cdr3_length: 14
d_call: TRBD2

cdr3_aa: CASSPDRGISNQPQHF
cdr3_nt: TGTGCCAGCAGCCCGGACAGGGGAATCAGCAATCAGCCCCAGCATTTT
v_call: TRBV7-8
clone_size: many
j_call: TRBJ1-5
cdr3_length: 16
d_call: TRBD1

cdr3_aa: CASSSPGVSETQYF
cdr3_nt: TGCGCCAGCAGCTCCCCTGGAGTATCGGAGACCCAGTACTTC
v_call: TRBV5-1
clone_size: .
j_call: TRBJ2-5
cdr3_length: 14
d_call: .

cdr3_aa: CASSFRKQGAGQPQHF
cdr3_nt: TGTGCCAGCAGTTTCCGTAAGCAGGGGGCAGGCCAGCCCCAGCATTTT
v_call: TRBV28
clone_size: .
j_call: TRBJ1-5
cdr3_length: 16
d_call: TRBD1

cdr3_aa: CAIQVGGGSPLHF
cdr3_nt: TGTGCCATCCAGGTCGGGGGTGGTTCACCCCTCCACTTT
v_call: TRBV15
clone_size: .
j_call: TRBJ1-6
cdr3_length: 13
d_call: .

cdr3_aa: CASSWGTGGYGYTF
cdr3_nt: TGTGCCAGCAGCTGGGGTACAGGGGGCTATGGCTACACCTTC
v_call: TRBV11-2
clone_size: .
j_call: TRBJ1-2
cdr3_length: 14
d_call: TRBD1

cdr3_aa: CASSKGGVINEQFF
cdr3_nt: TGCGCCAGCAGTAAGGGGGGGGTCATCAATGAGCAGTTCTTC
v_call: TRBV10-2
clone_size: .
j_call: TRBJ2-1
cdr3_length: 14
d_call: .

cdr3_aa: CASTDYRDGYTF
cdr3_nt: TGTGCCAGCACCGACTACAGGGATGGCTACACCTTC
v_call: TRBV27
clone_size: once
j_call: TRBJ1-2
cdr3_length: 12
d_call: .

cdr3_aa: CAISPPGQGFYGYTF
cdr3_nt: TGTGCCATCAGCCCCCCGGGACAGGGTTTCTATGGCTACACCTTC
v_call: TRBV10-3
clone_size: .
j_call: TRBJ1-2
cdr3_length: 15
d_call: TRBD1

cdr3_aa: CASSHLSDRGLRNEQFF
cdr3_nt: TGTGCCAGCAGTCACCTTTCGGACAGGGGGCTTCGCAATGAGCAGTTCTTC
v_call: TRBV3-1/TRBV3-2
clone_size: .
j_call: TRBJ2-1
cdr3_length: 17
d_call: TRBD1

cdr3_aa: CASSYRQGANTEAFF
cdr3_nt: TGCGCCAGCAGCTACAGACAGGGGGCCAACACTGAAGCTTTCTTT
v_call: TRBV4-3
clone_size: .
j_call: TRBJ1-1
cdr3_length: 15
d_call: TRBD1

cdr3_aa: CAVRSGTGYEQFF
cdr3_nt: TGTGCCGTCCGCTCCGGGACAGGGTATGAGCAGTTCTTC
v_call: TRBV15
clone_size: .
j_call: TRBJ2-1
cdr3_length: 13
d_call: TRBD1

cdr3_aa: CSVISRGHNSPLHF
cdr3_nt: TGCAGCGTAATCTCCCGGGGTCATAATTCACCCCTCCACTTT
v_call: TRBV29-1
clone_size: .
j_call: TRBJ1-6
cdr3_length: 14
d_call: .

cdr3_aa: CASSTGTGDEKLFF
cdr3_nt: TGCGCCAGCAGCACCGGGACAGGGGACGAAAAACTGTTTTTT
v_call: TRBV5-1
clone_size: .
j_call: TRBJ1-4
cdr3_length: 14
d_call: TRBD1

cdr3_aa: CASSPRTGKRRPASTDTQYF
cdr3_nt: TGCGCCAGCAGTCCCCGGACAGGGAAACGCAGACCGGCTAGCACAGATACGCAGTATTTT
v_call: TRBV23-1
clone_size: .
j_call: TRBJ2-3
cdr3_length: 20
d_call: TRBD1

cdr3_aa: CASSYGRGSYGYTF
cdr3_nt: TGTGCCAGCAGTTACGGAAGGGGTTCCTATGGCTACACCTTC
v_call: TRBV6-7
clone_size: .
j_call: TRBJ1-2
cdr3_length: 14
d_call: .

cdr3_aa: CASSPGLGNTGELFF
cdr3_nt: TGTGCCAGCAGTCCGGGACTAGGAAACACCGGGGAGCTGTTTTTT
v_call: TRBV2
clone_size: .
j_call: TRBJ2-2
cdr3_length: 15
d_call: TRBD2

cdr3_aa: CASSAPGLAGGPYEQYF
cdr3_nt: TGTGCCAGCAGTGCCCCCGGACTAGCGGGAGGGCCTTACGAGCAGTACTTC
v_call: TRBV6-4
clone_size: .
j_call: TRBJ2-7
cdr3_length: 17
d_call: TRBD2

cdr3_aa: CASSLDRDETQYF
cdr3_nt: TGTGCCAGCAGCTTGGACAGGGACGAGACCCAGTACTTC
v_call: TRBV5-4
clone_size: .
j_call: TRBJ2-5
cdr3_length: 13
d_call: .

cdr3_aa: CASSGGFQAGELFF
cdr3_nt: TGTGCCAGCAGCGGGGGCTTCCAGGCCGGGGAGCTGTTTTTT
v_call: TRBV9
clone_size: .
j_call: TRBJ2-2
cdr3_length: 14
d_call: .

cdr3_aa: CASSNSRGTEAFF
cdr3_nt: TGTGCCAGCAGCAATAGCCGGGGCACTGAAGCTTTCTTT
v_call: TRBV5-5
clone_size: .
j_call: TRBJ1-1
cdr3_length: 13
d_call: .